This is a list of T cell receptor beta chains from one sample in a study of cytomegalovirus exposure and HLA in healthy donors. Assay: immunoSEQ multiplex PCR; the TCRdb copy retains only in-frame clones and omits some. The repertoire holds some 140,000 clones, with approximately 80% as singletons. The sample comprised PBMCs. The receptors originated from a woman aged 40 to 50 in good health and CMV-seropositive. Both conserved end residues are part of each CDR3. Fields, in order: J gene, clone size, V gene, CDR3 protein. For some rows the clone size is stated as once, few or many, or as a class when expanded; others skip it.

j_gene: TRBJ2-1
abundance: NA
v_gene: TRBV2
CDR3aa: CASSRPGGSPNEQFF

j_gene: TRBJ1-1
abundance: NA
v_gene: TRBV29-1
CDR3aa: CSGGATGREAFF

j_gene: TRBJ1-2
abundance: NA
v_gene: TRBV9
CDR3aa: CASSSPGWRGYTF

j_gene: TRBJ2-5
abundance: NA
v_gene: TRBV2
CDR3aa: CASSDLAGGETQYF

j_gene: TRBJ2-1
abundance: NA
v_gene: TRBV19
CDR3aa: CASSIGTSGRVNNEQFF

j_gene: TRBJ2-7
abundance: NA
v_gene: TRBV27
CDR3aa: CASSLLGRGDEQYF

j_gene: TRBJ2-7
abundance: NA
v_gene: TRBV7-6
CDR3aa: CASSLAVKQGANEQYF

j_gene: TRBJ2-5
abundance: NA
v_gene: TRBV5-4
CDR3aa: CASRVGTKETQYF

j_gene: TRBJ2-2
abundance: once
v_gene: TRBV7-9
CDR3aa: CSSSTVGGELFF

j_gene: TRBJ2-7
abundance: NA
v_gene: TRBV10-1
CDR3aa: CASSEAGEGEQYF

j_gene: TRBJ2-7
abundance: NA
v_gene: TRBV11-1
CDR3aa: CASSTQGAGGYEQYF

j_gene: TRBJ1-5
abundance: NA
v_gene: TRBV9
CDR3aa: CASSSGTSSNQPQHF

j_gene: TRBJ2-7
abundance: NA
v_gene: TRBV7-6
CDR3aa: CASSLGGRAYEQYF

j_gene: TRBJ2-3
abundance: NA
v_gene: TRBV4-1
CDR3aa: CASSSRDRTDTQYF

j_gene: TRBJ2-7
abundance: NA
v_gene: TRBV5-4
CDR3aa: CASSPGQTGYEQYF

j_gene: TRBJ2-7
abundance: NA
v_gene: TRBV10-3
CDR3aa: CAISVGQGGSYEQYF

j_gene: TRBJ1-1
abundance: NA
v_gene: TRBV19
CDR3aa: CASGWAANTEAFF

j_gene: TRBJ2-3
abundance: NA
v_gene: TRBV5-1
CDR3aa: CASSLEVAATDTQYF

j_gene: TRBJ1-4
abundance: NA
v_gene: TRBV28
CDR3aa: CASRPPGPTNEKLFF

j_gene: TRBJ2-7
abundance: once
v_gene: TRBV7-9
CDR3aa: CASSRRQGATYEQYF

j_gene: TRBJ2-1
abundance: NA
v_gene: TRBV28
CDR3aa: CASSLPGSSYNEQFF

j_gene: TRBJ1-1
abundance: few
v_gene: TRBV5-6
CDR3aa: CASSFQRGGTEAFF

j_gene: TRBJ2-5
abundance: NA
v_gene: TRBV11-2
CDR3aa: CASSLPRGGETQYF

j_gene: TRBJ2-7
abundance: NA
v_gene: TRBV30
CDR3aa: CAWIGGRTLPYEQYF

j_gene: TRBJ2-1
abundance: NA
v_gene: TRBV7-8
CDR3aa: CASSLDGFEQFF

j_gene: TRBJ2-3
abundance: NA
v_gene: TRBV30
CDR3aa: CAWGTGVSTDTQYF

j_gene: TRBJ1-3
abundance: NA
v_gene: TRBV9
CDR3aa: CASSGTGSSGNTIYF

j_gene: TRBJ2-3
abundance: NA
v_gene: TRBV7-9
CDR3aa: CASSIGTSGLRDTQYF

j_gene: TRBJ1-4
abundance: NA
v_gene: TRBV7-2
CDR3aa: CASSLALNARQKLFF

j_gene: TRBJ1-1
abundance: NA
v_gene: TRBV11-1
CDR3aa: CASSLLRGLNTEAFF

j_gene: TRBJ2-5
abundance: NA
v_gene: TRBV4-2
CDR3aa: CASSQRRGVSYF

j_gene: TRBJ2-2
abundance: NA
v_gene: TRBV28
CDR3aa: CATWNGVNGELFF

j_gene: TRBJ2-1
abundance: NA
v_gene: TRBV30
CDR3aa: CAWSVQAGGANEQFF

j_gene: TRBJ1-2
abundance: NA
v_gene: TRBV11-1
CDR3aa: CASSLFGGESNYGYTF

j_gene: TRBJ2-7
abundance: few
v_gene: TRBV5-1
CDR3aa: CASSLLSHSYEQYF

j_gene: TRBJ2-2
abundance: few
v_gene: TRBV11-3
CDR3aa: CASSSHRSQGRDTGELFF

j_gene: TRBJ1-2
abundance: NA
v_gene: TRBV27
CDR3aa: CASSTTVWGQIYGYTF

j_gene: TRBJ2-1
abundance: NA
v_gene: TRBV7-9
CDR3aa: CASSLTSGTSYNEQFF

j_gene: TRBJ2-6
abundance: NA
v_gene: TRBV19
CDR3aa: CGTVSGANVLTF

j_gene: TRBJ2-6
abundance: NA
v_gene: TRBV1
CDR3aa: CTSSQPLAGIIACGANVLTF

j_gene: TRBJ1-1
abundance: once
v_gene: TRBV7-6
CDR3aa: CASSLGQVAMNTEAFF

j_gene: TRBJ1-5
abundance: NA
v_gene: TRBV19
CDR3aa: CASSIVGERQPQHF

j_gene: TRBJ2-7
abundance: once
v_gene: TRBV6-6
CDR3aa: CASSHPGLGLYEQYF

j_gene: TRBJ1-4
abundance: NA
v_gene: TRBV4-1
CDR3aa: CASSQGDRAAHNEKLFF

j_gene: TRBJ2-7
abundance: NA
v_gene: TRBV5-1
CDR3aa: CASCRGASSYEQYF

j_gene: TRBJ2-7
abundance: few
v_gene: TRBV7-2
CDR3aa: CASSLTSSNPYEQYF